This T cell receptor (beta chain) comes out of a study of blood T cell repertoires in COVID-19. The table lists this clone with a count of one. In the authors' workflow: Nucleated cell number was recorded as an estimate derived from reference gene primer amplification. Method: immunoSEQ multiplex PCR; TCRdb's copy keeps in-frame clones and lacks some. V, J and clone size are taken as reported in that table, and D and trimming were inferred from the DNA itself. In the table there are a few hundred thousand clones, about 85% of which are singletons. The CDR3 totals 15 residues. Germline CDR1 is SGDLS and CDR2 is YYNGEE. Trimming left V 6 bases short and J 5 bases short, with 17 bases between.

Sequencing was performed on peripheral blood. This chain joins TRBV9 and TRBJ1-4; the D is unclear. The clonotype was recovered from a woman aged 18-29 years with acute or convalescent COVID-19. DNA for the CDR3: TGTGCCAGCATAGTCCCCATTTCTTCGAATGAAAAACTGTTTTTT. Its translation is CASIVPISSNEKLFF.